The clone carrying this T cell receptor beta chain was counted at least ten times. The sample belongs to a study of CD8 T cells in ankylosing spondylitis. Germline lookup yields CDR1 DFQATT and CDR2 SNEGSKA (reference sequence). V lost 6 bases to trimming and J lost 3 bases; unmatched junction nucleotides: 15. The length of the CDR3 is 16 residues. One entry per CDR3 protein results from TCRdb running MiXCR on the 5' RACE reads. The repertoire holds some 120,000 distinct CDR3 sequences, with more than 6.5% as singletons. This rearrangement joins TRBV20-1 to TRBJ2-7; 9 nucleotides align to TRBD2. The specimen was blood, either unsorted or a sorted T cell fraction (not recorded which). The receptor was derived from a male donor with ankylosing spondylitis or in good health (not recorded which). The CDR3 DNA reads TGCAGTGCCCCTAAGGGTCGAGCGGGGGGCCTCTACGAGCAGTACTTC. Translation gives CSAPKGRAGGLYEQYF.